The 25 T cell receptor beta chains reported below all come from one sample, sequenced in a study of T cell clonotyping in hematopoietic cell transplantation. Generated by immunoSEQ multiplex PCR, the TCRdb table keeps only in-frame clones and is missing some. The sample has more than 10,000 clones; about four fifths are singletons. Sequencing was performed on PBMCs, taken 100 days after allogeneic stem cell transplant. The receptor source for this set is a female patient between 35 and 55 years old who had an allogeneic stem cell transplant from a related donor, so T cells may come from the graft donor. Some clones in this sample may be carry-over from other donors' samples.

This chain uses TRBV6-6 with TRBJ2-2; 9 bases fit TRBD2. CDR3 size: 16 residues. Germline V gene lookup returns CDR1 MNHNY and CDR2 SVGAGI (reference sequence). Germline trimming cut 5 bases from V and 6 bases from J; bases unmatched to any gene: 10. CDR3 nucleotides: TGTGCCAGCAGTATACCGAGTAGCGGGAGCCCCGGGGAGCTGTTTTTT. Translation: CASSIPSSGSPGELFF.

This clone was seen just once. This chain uses TRBV15 with TRBJ1-5; D may be TRBD1 (6 bases). CDR3 size: 14 residues. Trimming shortened V by 3 bases and J by 5 bases, and 11 bases separated the two germline ends. Germline CDR1 is LNHNV and CDR2 is YYDKDF (reference sequence). Here the CDR3 DNA reads TGTGCCACCAGCAGGGGGGGCCGGCATCAGCCCCAGCATTTT. Encoded protein: CATSRGGRHQPQHF. Full variable domain (rest looked up from reference TRBV15 and TRBJ1-5): DAMVIQNPRYQVTQFGKPVTLSCSQTLNHNVMYWYQQKSSQAPKLLFHYYDKDFNNEADTPDNFQSRRPNTSFCFLDIRSPGLGDTAMYLCATSRGGRHQPQHFGDGTRLSIL.

The J gene is TRBJ1-3, the V gene TRBV4-1; D not certain. Trimming cost V 3 bases and J 3 bases, with 12 bases left between them. The length of the CDR3 is 15 residues. CDR1 is MGHRA, CDR2 YSYEKL, per germline. The CDR3 coding sequence is TGCGCCAGCAGCCATCTTTGGGGTGGTGGAAACACCATATATTTT. This encodes CASSHLWGGGNTIYF.

This rearrangement joins TRBV27 to TRBJ2-3, with a possible D match to TRBD2 (5 bases). Germline V lookup: CDR1 MNHEY, CDR2 SMNVEV (reference sequence). There are 15 residues in the CDR3. V was trimmed by 7 bases and J by 4 bases, leaving 18 bases between them. CDR3 nucleotides: TGTGCCAGCAAGAGGGTATCACAATCGCCAGATACGCAGTATTTT. Its translation: CASKRVSQSPDTQYF.

This rearrangement joins TRBV6-5 to TRBJ1-2; D may be TRBD1 (5 bases). The V and J ends lost 2 bases and 8 bases respectively, with 15 bases between them. Germline assignment: CDR1 MNHEY and CDR2 SVGAGI. The CDR3 is made up of 14 amino acids. CDR3 sequence (DNA): TGTGCCAGCAGTTACCCGGGGCAAGGGGACGGCTACACCTTC. Protein product: CASSYPGQGDGYTF.

The V call is TRBV19, the J call TRBJ1-2, with TRBD1 matching 10 bases. This CDR3 has 13 amino acids. The junction had 2 bases not matched to a gene; V was cut back by 6 bases and J by 4 bases. The germline gives CDR1 LNHDA, CDR2 SQIVND (reference sequence). CDR3 sequence (DNA): TGTGCCAGTAGGGGACAGGGGAGCTATGGCTACACCTTC. It codes for CASRGQGSYGYTF.

The chain links TRBV5-1 to TRBJ2-7; D may match TRBD1 or TRBD2 (7 bases each). This CDR3 contains 15 residues. V shed 4 bases and J shed 0 bases, with 14 bases lying between them. CDR1 is SGHRS and CDR2 is YFSETQ in the germline V gene. CDR3 nucleotides: TGCGCCAGCAGCCCAGGGGGGGGTAGCTCCTACGAGCAGTACTTC. It codes for CASSPGGGSSYEQYF.

V is TRBV19 and J is TRBJ2-2; D is uncertain. Per the germline V gene, CDR1 is LNHDA and CDR2 is SQIVND (reference sequence). Trimming cost V 2 bases and J 1 base, with 5 bases left between them. This CDR3 comprises 14 residues. The CDR3 region has the DNA TGTGCCAGTAGTATAAGTAAGAACACCGGGGAGCTGTTTTTT. It codes for CASSISKNTGELFF.

The genes are TRBV2 and TRBJ1-1; TRBD1 agrees at 7 bases. The CDR3 is 12 residues long. Looked up from germline, CDR1 is SNHLY and CDR2 is FYNNEI. J lost 4 bases, V lost 6 bases, and 2 bases had no gene match. This CDR3 is CASRQGFTEAFF. CDR3 sequence (DNA): TGTGCCAGCAGACAGGGGTTCACTGAAGCTTTCTTT.

This sequence joins TRBV2 and TRBJ2-5; the match to TRBD2 covers 14 bases. The CDR3 contains 15 residues. V gave up 6 bases and J gave up 2 bases; unmatched junction bases: 2. Germline V lookup: CDR1 SNHLY, CDR2 FYNNEI. The CDR3 loop reads CASRGTSGRQETQYF. For the CDR3, the DNA is TGTGCCAGCAGGGGGACTAGCGGGAGACAAGAGACCCAGTACTTC. Full variable domain (remainder filled in from reference TRBV2 and TRBJ2-5): EPEVTQTPSHQVTQMGQEVILRCVPISNHLYFYWYRQILGQKVEFLVSFYNNEISEKSEIFDDQFSVERPDGSNFTLKIRSTKLEDSAMYFCASRGTSGRQETQYFGPGTRLLVL.

This chain uses TRBV7-2 with TRBJ1-2; 7 nucleotides match TRBD1. Germline CDR1 SGHTA, CDR2 FQGNSA. The V segment lost 4 bases and the J segment 6 bases; nucleotides outside the gene matches: 11. The CDR3 contains 15 residues. Written as DNA, the CDR3 is TGTGCCAGCAGCTCTAAGACAGGGTGGAGTGATGGCTACACCTTC. Residues: CASSSKTGWSDGYTF. Together with reference TRBV7-2 and TRBJ1-2, the CDR3 gives the full variable domain: GAGVSQSPSNKVTEKGKDVELRCDPISGHTALYWYRQSLGQGLEFLIYFQGNSAPDKSGLPSDRFSAERTGGSVSTLTIQRTQQEDSAVYLCASSSKTGWSDGYTFGSGTRLTVV.

This clone was counted between two and nine times. DNA of the CDR3: TGTGCCAGTATGGGACAATCCTACGAGCAGTACTTC. Amino acids: CASMGQSYEQYF. The V call is TRBV19, the J call TRBJ2-7, with D maybe TRBD1 (6 bases). Between the trimmed V and J ends, which lost 7 bases and 1 base, there was a span of 8 bases. Germline V gene data show CDR1 as LNHDA and CDR2 as SQIVND (reference sequence). The length of the CDR3 is 12 residues.

This clone appeared a single time. V gene TRBV4-1 combines with J gene TRBJ1-3; D remains ambiguous. This CDR3 region has 12 residues. In germline, CDR1 is MGHRA, CDR2 YSYEKL. Trimming shortened V by 3 bases and J by 8 bases, and 8 bases separated the two germline ends. The CDR3 bases are TGCGCCAGCAGCCAGATAGGGCACACCATATATTTT. Translation: CASSQIGHTIYF.

The rearrangement joins TRBV27 to TRBJ1-5; perhaps TRBD1 as D (5 bases). V gave up 0 bases and J gave up 12 bases, with 15 bases separating them. The germline V gene encodes CDR1 MNHEY and CDR2 SMNVEV (reference sequence). The CDR3 has 14 residues. CDR3 coding DNA: TGTGCCAGCAGTTTATCTCCCGGGACCCGGGTCCAGCATTTT. This gives the protein CASSLSPGTRVQHF.

This clone was observed a few times. V and J are TRBV25-1 and TRBJ1-1; TRBD1 might be the D (6 bases). CDR1 MGHDK and CDR2 SYGVNS come from the germline V gene. Trimming pared 3 bases from V and 1 base from J, leaving 9 bases between. CDR3 length equals 14 residues. CDR3 nucleotides: TGTGCCAGCAGTGAGGCAGGGGAGAACACTGAAGCTTTCTTT. Translated: CASSEAGENTEAFF.

The V call is TRBV4-1, the J call TRBJ1-4; possible D gene TRBD1, 5 bases. V lost 4 bases to trimming and J lost 9 bases, with 12 bases between them. Germline V lookup: CDR1 MGHRA, CDR2 YSYEKL. This CDR3 contains 13 residues. CDR3 region: CASSLRDAQKLFF. The CDR3, as DNA: TGCGCCAGCAGCCTCCGGGACGCGCAAAAACTGTTTTTT.

The rearrangement joins TRBV2 to TRBJ2-5; TRBD1 might be the D (7 bases). Trimming took 6 bases from V and 3 from J, leaving 20 bases between them. Germline CDR1 and CDR2: SNHLY and FYNNEI. The CDR3 is made up of 16 amino acids. In DNA, the CDR3 is TGTGCCAGCAGCCTCCTGAGACAGGGAGGAAAAGAGACCCAGTACTTC. Translating gives CASSLLRQGGKETQYF. Full variable domain (missing parts from reference TRBV2 and TRBJ2-5): EPEVTQTPSHQVTQMGQEVILRCVPISNHLYFYWYRQILGQKVEFLVSFYNNEISEKSEIFDDQFSVERPDGSNFTLKIRSTKLEDSAMYFCASSLLRQGGKETQYFGPGTRLLVL.

The chain recombines TRBV6-5 with TRBJ2-7, with TRBD2 as a possible D gene (6 bases). The germline gives CDR1 MNHEY, CDR2 SVGAGI. CDR3 size: 14 residues. Trimming pared 7 bases from V and 2 bases from J, leaving 15 bases between. CDR3 region: CASNLSGSTYEQYF. The CDR3 coding sequence is TGTGCCAGCAACCTTAGCGGTTCAACCTACGAGCAGTACTTC.

In this sample, this clone turned up a few times. J is TRBJ2-5 and V is TRBV15, with a tentative D call TRBD2 (6 bases). The V end was cut by 1 base, the J end by 3 bases, with 12 bases between. There are 15 residues in the CDR3. Germline values: CDR1 LNHNV, CDR2 YYDKDF (reference sequence). The CDR3 sequence: CATSRAGESEETQYF. The CDR3, as DNA: TGTGCCACCAGCAGAGCGGGGGAGTCGGAAGAGACCCAGTACTTC. The variable domain in full, with the rest retrieved from reference TRBV15 and TRBJ2-5, is DAMVIQNPRYQVTQFGKPVTLSCSQTLNHNVMYWYQQKSSQAPKLLFHYYDKDFNNEADTPDNFQSRRPNTSFCFLDIRSPGLGDTAMYLCATSRAGESEETQYFGPGTRLLVL.

This clone was picked up one time. V gene TRBV7-8 combines with J gene TRBJ2-1, with D perhaps TRBD2 (6 bases). There are 11 residues in the CDR3. Germline values: CDR1 SGHVS, CDR2 FQNEAQ. Trimming took 5 bases from V and 15 from J, leaving 14 bases between them. The CDR3 DNA sequence: TGTGCCAGCAGCATTGTTGCGGGGCCGTTCTTC. Translating it yields CASSIVAGPFF.

This chain links TRBV28 with TRBJ1-2; possible D gene TRBD1, 6 bases. CDR1 is MDHEN and CDR2 is SYDVKM in the germline V gene. Trimming stripped 3 bases from V and 2 bases from J, with 13 bases between. CDR3 length: 15 residues. As DNA, the CDR3 is TGTGCCAGCAGTTTTAGGGGGAGGGGGAACTATGGCTACACCTTC. It encodes CASSFRGRGNYGYTF.

This clone was seen a few times. This chain uses TRBV10-2 with TRBJ2-7; D not resolved. Germline assignment: CDR1 WSHSY and CDR2 SAAADI. This CDR3 is built from 11 residues. Trimming pared 6 bases from V and 0 bases from J, leaving 3 bases between. The chain's CDR3 is CASRNSYEQYF. In DNA form, the CDR3 reads TGCGCCAGCAGGAACTCCTACGAGCAGTACTTC.

The chain combines TRBV19 with TRBJ2-1, with TRBD2 matching over 8 bases. The length of the CDR3 is 15 residues. Germline trimming cut 1 base from V and 9 bases from J; bases unmatched to any gene: 8. Germline values: CDR1 LNHDA, CDR2 SQIVND (reference sequence). CDR3 in amino acids: CASSIVGGRMGEQFF. In DNA form, the CDR3 reads TGTGCCAGTAGTATAGTCGGCGGGAGGATGGGTGAGCAGTTCTTC.

This clone was seen just once. The V and J genes are TRBV10-2 and TRBJ1-1; perhaps TRBD1 as D (5 bases). Germline CDR1 reads WSHSY; CDR2 reads SAAADI. CDR3 length equals 15 residues. Trimming pared 6 bases from V and 4 bases from J, leaving 18 bases between. The CDR3 DNA sequence: TGCGCCAGCAGGCCCCTATCCGGGACGATCACTGAAGCTTTCTTT. Its protein is CASRPLSGTITEAFF.

This chain joins TRBV7-2 and TRBJ1-4, with a tentative D call TRBD1 (5 bases). The germline V gene has CDR1 SGHTA and CDR2 FQGNSA. Trimming took 7 bases from V and 7 from J, leaving 13 bases between them. This CDR3 region has 13 residues. The CDR3 reads CASTRGGSEKLFF. The CDR3 DNA reads as TGTGCCAGCACTCGGGGGGGGAGTGAAAAACTGTTTTTT.